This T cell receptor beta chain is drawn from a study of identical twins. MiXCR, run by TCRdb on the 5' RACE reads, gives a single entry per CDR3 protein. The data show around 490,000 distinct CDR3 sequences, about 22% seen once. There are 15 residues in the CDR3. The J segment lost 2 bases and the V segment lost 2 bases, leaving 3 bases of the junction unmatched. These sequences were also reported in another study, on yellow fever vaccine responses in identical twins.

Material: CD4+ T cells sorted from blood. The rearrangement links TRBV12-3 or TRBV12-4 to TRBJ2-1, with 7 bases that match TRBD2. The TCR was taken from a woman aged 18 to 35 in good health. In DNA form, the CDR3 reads TGTGCCAGCAGTTTAAGCGGGGCGACCTACAATGAGCAGTTCTTC. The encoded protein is CASSLSGATYNEQFF.